This T cell receptor beta chain was captured in a study of T cell responses to AZD1222 COVID-19 vaccine. Trimming cost V 3 bases and J 3 bases, with 17 bases left between them. This CDR3 comprises 16 residues. CDR1 and CDR2 from the germline V gene are SEHNR and FQNEAQ (reference sequence). Profiling relied on immunoSEQ multiplex PCR, and the TCRdb table lists in-frame clones only, not all of them. The sample holds over 100,000 clones, 80% to 90% seen once. This receptor was obtained from an adult in good health. The sequences come from peripheral blood, collected on day 0 of AZD1222 vaccination. The chain carries TRBV7-9 and TRBJ1-2; no definite D call. The CDR3: CASSLSVEYRYYGYTF. In DNA form, the CDR3 reads TGTGCCAGCAGCTTGTCGGTCGAGTACCGATACTATGGCTACACCTTC.